Presented here are 19 T cell receptor beta chains from one specimen sequenced in a study of monozygotic twins with inflammatory bowel disease. TCRdb re-called the 5' RACE reads and shows each CDR3 protein once, DNA omitted. Its clone listing holds more than 110,000 distinct CDR3 sequences. Sequenced: blood. These TCRs come from a human donor with ulcerative colitis or Crohn's disease, or a healthy co-twin of an affected twin (not recorded which).

V gene TRBV5-1 combines with J gene TRBJ1-2; TCRdb selects TRBD1, and the lack of DNA leaves this call unchecked. Germline lookup yields CDR1 SGHRS and CDR2 YFSETQ. The CDR3 has 15 residues. The CDR3 here is CASSLNTGTGYGYTF.

This sequence joins TRBV12-3 or TRBV12-4 and TRBJ2-7; TCRdb reports TRBD2, a call that lacks DNA to check it against. The CDR3 is 14 amino acids. The CDR3 sequence: CASRVSGRAGEQYF.

This chain connects TRBV2 to TRBJ2-1. This CDR3 is 14 amino acids long. The V gene's germline CDR1 is SNHLY and CDR2 FYNNEI. CDR3 protein: CASSGSSRYNEQFF. Full variable domain (outside the CDR3, taken from reference TRBV2 and TRBJ2-1): EPEVTQTPSHQVTQMGQEVILRCVPISNHLYFYWYRQILGQKVEFLVSFYNNEISEKSEIFDDQFSVERPDGSNFTLKIRSTKLEDSAMYFCASSGSSRYNEQFFGPGTRLTVL.

This rearrangement joins TRBV7-2 to TRBJ2-7; the D call from TCRdb, TRBD2, cannot be confirmed without DNA. The CDR3 has 13 residues. Per the germline V gene, CDR1 is SGHTA and CDR2 is FQGNSA. The CDR3 region is CASSLMKRYEQYF.

The rearrangement links TRBV19 to TRBJ1-2; TCRdb gives TRBD1 as the D gene, but with no DNA this cannot be confirmed. The CDR3 totals 13 residues. Germline-derived CDR1 and CDR2 are LNHDA and SQIVND (reference sequence). The CDR3 protein is CASSSQGAAGYTF.

The rearrangement joins TRBV5-1 to TRBJ2-2; TCRdb gives TRBD1 as the D gene, but with no DNA this cannot be confirmed. Germline V CDR1 and CDR2: SGHRS, YFSETQ. There are 16 residues in the CDR3. CDR3 loop: CASSLDAGGNTGELFF.

The chain joins TRBV5-1 to TRBJ2-2. This CDR3 has 12 residues. Germline assignment: CDR1 SGHRS and CDR2 YFSETQ. The CDR3 loop reads CASSLVPGELFF. Drawing the rest from reference TRBV5-1 and TRBJ2-2, the complete variable domain is KAGVTQTPRYLIKTRGQQVTLSCSPISGHRSVSWYQQTPGQGLQFLFEYFSETQRNKGNFPGRFSGRQFSNSRSEMNVSTLELGDSALYLCASSLVPGELFFGEGSRLTVL.

The chain employs TRBV18 and TRBJ2-7; TCRdb proposes TRBD2, but this gene call is untestable without DNA. The CDR3 consists of 16 residues. In germline, CDR1 is KGHSH, CDR2 LQKENI. CDR3 loop: CASSPLPPGAYYEQYF.

This chain uses TRBV24-1 with TRBJ2-3; TCRdb outputs TRBD1, but without DNA this stays unchecked. The CDR3 sequence is 16 residues long. From germline, CDR1 is KGHDR and CDR2 SFDVKD. The CDR3 spells CATSDPRGPNTDTQYF.

This chain connects TRBV7-8 to TRBJ2-1; TCRdb's D gene call, TRBD1, goes unchecked for lack of DNA. This CDR3 comprises 16 residues. Germline V CDR1 and CDR2: SGHVS, FQNEAQ. The chain's CDR3 is CASSSTGRNTYNEQFF.

The V call is TRBV18, the J call TRBJ1-6; the TCRdb D gene call, TRBD1, has no DNA to confirm it. The CDR3 sequence is 15 residues long. Germline V lookup: CDR1 KGHSH, CDR2 LQKENI. Here the CDR3 reads CASSPRQGDNSPLHF. The full variable domain, with the rest looked up from reference TRBV18 and TRBJ1-6, is NAGVMQNPRHLVRRRGQEARLRCSPMKGHSHVYWYRQLPEEGLKFMVYLQKENIIDESGMPKERFSAEFPKEGPSILRIQQVVRGDSAAYFCASSPRQGDNSPLHFGNGTRLTVT.

The chain recombines TRBV13 with TRBJ2-7; TCRdb indicates TRBD1, and absent DNA this call remains unverified. This CDR3 is built from 15 residues. In germline, CDR1 is PRHDT, CDR2 FYEKMQ (reference sequence). The CDR3 loop is CASSTGQGSRHEQYF.

This rearrangement joins TRBV29-1 to TRBJ2-1. This CDR3 has 15 amino acids. Germline CDR1 and CDR2: SQVTM and ANQGSEA. The chain's CDR3 is CSVVIGGRAYNEQFF.

V and J are TRBV20-1 and TRBJ1-5. Germline V gene lookup returns CDR1 DFQATT and CDR2 SNEGSKA (reference sequence). The CDR3 runs to 13 residues. CDR3 loop: CSARDDRNQPQHF.

This chain connects TRBV20-1 to TRBJ2-7; checking the TCRdb D call of TRBD2 is not possible without DNA. Per germline, CDR1 DFQATT and CDR2 SNEGSKA (reference sequence). CDR3 length: 13 amino acids. The CDR3 protein is CSATAGLDYEQYF.

This chain joins TRBV12-5 and TRBJ1-6; TCRdb indicates TRBD1, and absent DNA this call remains unverified. Germline CDR1 reads LGHNT; CDR2 reads FRNRAP. The CDR3 covers 14 residues. The CDR3 loop reads CASAAPGARSPLHF.

The rearrangement joins TRBV9 to TRBJ2-2; TCRdb returns TRBD2, unconfirmable since there is no DNA. The CDR3 is 16 residues long. Germline V gene lookup returns CDR1 SGDLS and CDR2 YYNGEE. The CDR3: CASSVETSGRAGELFF.

V is TRBV5-1 and J is TRBJ2-1; TCRdb names TRBD1, which stays unverified in the absence of DNA. Germline CDR1 SGHRS, CDR2 YFSETQ. This CDR3 has 16 amino acids. The CDR3 reads CASSLEPGQFYNEQFF.

The gene calls are TRBV5-1 and TRBJ2-1; TCRdb lists TRBD2, though no DNA is available to test this call. Germline V gene sequence: CDR1 SGHRS, CDR2 YFSETQ. CDR3 length: 15 amino acids. This CDR3 is CASSLGTGEVNEQFF.